The clone carrying this T cell receptor (beta chain) was seen more than once but under ten times. The entry originates in a study of T cells after yellow fever vaccination. This CDR3 has 15 residues. The germline CDR1 and CDR2 sequences are SGHTA and FQGNSA. V was pared by 5 bases and J by 0 bases, with 12 bases between. TCRdb reanalysed the 5' RACE reads using MiXCR and keeps one entry per CDR3 protein. The sample has approximately 70,000 distinct CDR3 sequences, around 7% seen once. The sequence was collected from a man aged 18 to 35 who received the YFV17D yellow fever vaccine. The input for sequencing was CD8+ T cells sorted from PBMCs, taken 10 to 11 days after the first yellow fever vaccination. This chain links TRBV7-2 with TRBJ2-3; possible D gene TRBD2, 6 bases. The CDR3 loop is CASSPDYHSTDTQYF. DNA for the CDR3: TGTGCCAGCAGCCCGGACTACCATAGCACAGATACGCAGTATTTT.